Sequencing of this T cell receptor beta chain was carried out in a study of T cells after yellow fever vaccination. Broader study findings: Among primary-vaccination clones, most reappeared after the booster, at 95% to 96% for CD4 and around 91% for CD8.

From the 5' RACE reads, TCRdb called clonotypes with MiXCR, one entry per CDR3 protein. The sample comprises around 310,000 distinct CDR3 sequences, around 4.3% of which are singletons, and less than 20% rests with the top ten. A word on this clonotype: Its antigen is still unknown.

V lost 3 bases and J lost 5, with 11 bases in between. This CDR3 has 13 amino acids. Germline loops: CDR1 SGDLS, CDR2 YYNGEE. The chain carries TRBV9 and TRBJ2-5, with D maybe TRBD1 (5 bases). This receptor was obtained from a man between 18 and 35 years old who received the YFV17D yellow fever vaccine. The sequences come from PBMCs, collected 15 days after the yellow fever booster vaccination. The CDR3 loop reads CASSAQGWETQYF. The CDR3 DNA reads as TGTGCCAGCAGCGCTCAGGGATGGGAGACCCAGTACTTC. The full variable domain, with the rest looked up from reference TRBV9 and TRBJ2-5, is DSGVTQTPKHLITATGQRVTLRCSPRSGDLSVYWYQQSLDQGLQFLIQYYNGEERAKGNILERFSAQQFPDLHSELNLSSLELGDSALYFCASSAQGWETQYFGPGTRLLVL.